The rows below give T cell receptor beta chains drawn from one sample of a study of blood T cell repertoires in COVID-19. TCRdb's copy holds only in-frame clones and misses some; the assay was immunoSEQ multiplex PCR. The sample shows 150,000 to 200,000 clones, 82% of them seen only once. Sequenced: peripheral blood. The receptors here all came from a woman aged 40-49 years with COVID-19, enrolled during active disease. Both conserved end residues are part of each CDR3. Each record gives: V gene, D gene, J gene, clone size, CDR3 DNA, CDR3 protein. A D gene is named only where the DNA matches it firmly. Only part of the rows carry a size: once, few, many, or a class if the clone is expanded.

V: TRBV30
D: TRBD2
J: TRBJ2-5
size: NA
DNA: TGTGCCTCCTTCGGGGGGGGCGTTGAGACCCAGTACTTC
CDR3: CASFGGGVETQYF

V: TRBV6-5
D: NA
J: TRBJ2-7
size: NA
DNA: TGTGCCAGCAGTCGTACGCCCGGGACACTCTACGAGCAGTACTTC
CDR3: CASSRTPGTLYEQYF

V: TRBV27
D: TRBD2
J: TRBJ2-1
size: once
DNA: TGTGCCAGCTCGAGATGGGTAGCGGGAGGGCCTAGTGAGCAGTTCTTC
CDR3: CASSRWVAGGPSEQFF

V: TRBV11-2
D: NA
J: TRBJ1-6
size: NA
DNA: TGTGCCAGCAGCTTAGATGGGCACAATAATTCACCCCTCCACTTT
CDR3: CASSLDGHNNSPLHF

V: TRBV19
D: NA
J: TRBJ2-3
size: NA
DNA: TGTGCCAGTAGTATCGGTGCGGGTTCAGATACGCAGTATTTT
CDR3: CASSIGAGSDTQYF

V: TRBV24-1
D: NA
J: TRBJ2-3
size: NA
DNA: TGTGCCACCAGTGATCCCCAACCAGGTTACACAGATACGCAGTATTTT
CDR3: CATSDPQPGYTDTQYF

V: TRBV19
D: NA
J: TRBJ1-5
size: NA
DNA: TGTGCCAGTAGCCTACAGGGTTTAGGACAGCCCCAGCATTTT
CDR3: CASSLQGLGQPQHF

V: TRBV7-7
D: NA
J: TRBJ2-6
size: many
DNA: TGTGCTAGCAGCTTAGGTCGCTCTGGGGCCAACGTCCTGACTTTC
CDR3: CASSLGRSGANVLTF

V: TRBV5-1
D: TRBD1
J: TRBJ2-7
size: NA
DNA: TGCGCCAGCAGGACAGGGGCGTTGGATTACGAGCAGTACTTC
CDR3: CASRTGALDYEQYF

V: TRBV19
D: NA
J: TRBJ1-5
size: few
DNA: TGTGCCAGTAGTATAGACGACATGGCGCCCCAGCATTTT
CDR3: CASSIDDMAPQHF

V: TRBV2
D: NA
J: TRBJ1-5
size: NA
DNA: TGTGCCAGCAGTAGGAGGAGGGAGGGTAGTAATCAGCCCCAGCATTTT
CDR3: CASSRRREGSNQPQHF

V: TRBV2
D: NA
J: TRBJ1-1
size: NA
DNA: TGTGCCAGCAGTGAACTAACAGGGACTGAAGCTTTCTTT
CDR3: CASSELTGTEAFF

V: TRBV28
D: NA
J: TRBJ1-3
size: NA
DNA: TGTGCCACCGCTTCCGGAGGGACTGGAAACACCATATATTTT
CDR3: CATASGGTGNTIYF

V: TRBV27
D: TRBD2
J: TRBJ2-7
size: NA
DNA: TGTGCCAGCAGTCAGACTAGCTTCTCCTACGAGCAGTACTTC
CDR3: CASSQTSFSYEQYF

V: TRBV7-9
D: NA
J: TRBJ1-1
size: once
DNA: TGTGCCAGCAGAACCGACAGGATCACTGAAGCTTTCTTT
CDR3: CASRTDRITEAFF

V: TRBV9
D: TRBD1
J: TRBJ1-2
size: NA
DNA: TGTGCCAGCAGCGGGGGGGACAGCTTCTATGGCTACACCTTC
CDR3: CASSGGDSFYGYTF

V: TRBV28
D: TRBD1
J: TRBJ1-4
size: NA
DNA: TGTGCCAGCAGTCCACCTTACGGGACAGGGTTCGGAAAACTGTTTTTT
CDR3: CASSPPYGTGFGKLFF

V: TRBV5-1
D: NA
J: TRBJ2-5
size: few
DNA: TGCGCCAGCAGCTTCGGAGACCAAGAGACCCAGTACTTC
CDR3: CASSFGDQETQYF

V: TRBV12-5
D: TRBD2
J: TRBJ2-2
size: NA
DNA: TGTGCTAGTGGTTCTAGCGGGAGGGCATGGGAGCTGTTTTTT
CDR3: CASGSSGRAWELFF

V: TRBV18
D: NA
J: TRBJ1-4
size: NA
DNA: TGTGCCAGCTCACCAAGTCAGGCGAATGAAAAACTGTTTTTT
CDR3: CASSPSQANEKLFF

V: TRBV30
D: TRBD1
J: TRBJ2-7
size: NA
DNA: TGTGCCTGGACTCATCAGGGGGTTGGGTACGAGCAGTACTTC
CDR3: CAWTHQGVGYEQYF

V: TRBV10-3
D: NA
J: TRBJ2-1
size: NA
DNA: TGTGCCATCAGACATAATCAAAGCTCCTACAATGAGCAGTTCTTC
CDR3: CAIRHNQSSYNEQFF